Below are 28 T cell receptor beta chains sequenced from a single sample in a study of cytomegalovirus exposure and HLA in healthy donors. PCR employed 60 Vbeta and 13 Jbeta primers. Here immunoSEQ multiplex PCR was the method, and the copy in TCRdb shows in-frame clones only, minus some. The table includes 150,000 to 200,000 clones, 77% detected once. The sequencing sample was made of PBMCs. The source of these receptors is a female donor in good health and CMV-seronegative.

This clone is a singleton in its sample. V gene TRBV9 combines with J gene TRBJ2-7, with 9 positions matching TRBD2. The CDR3 is made up of 15 amino acids. V shed 0 bases, J shed 9 bases, and the junction held 10 bases outside the gene matches. The V gene's germline CDR1 is SGDLS and CDR2 YYNGEE. For the CDR3, the DNA is TGTGCCAGCAGCGTAGAATTTAGCGGGAGTACCGCGCAGTACTTC. Its translation: CASSVEFSGSTAQYF. The full variable domain, completed using reference TRBV9 and TRBJ2-7, is DSGVTQTPKHLITATGQRVTLRCSPRSGDLSVYWYQQSLDQGLQFLIQYYNGEERAKGNILERFSAQQFPDLHSELNLSSLELGDSALYFCASSVEFSGSTAQYFGPGTRLTVT.

The rearrangement uses TRBV7-3 and TRBJ2-2; no reliable D call. The CDR3 extends over 13 amino acids. Trimming stripped 5 bases from V and 2 bases from J, with 6 bases between. Germline-derived CDR1 and CDR2 are SGHTA and FQGTGA. CDR3 nucleotide sequence: TGTGCCAGCAGCCTCCCCAACACCGGGGAGCTGTTTTTT. It specifies CASSLPNTGELFF.

This clone showed up just once. The gene calls are TRBV7-2 and TRBJ1-3; D gene uncertain. CDR1 is SGHTA and CDR2 is FQGNSA in the germline V gene. The CDR3 runs 14 residues. Trimming took 5 bases from V and 0 from J, leaving 8 bases between them. The CDR3 loop reads CASSLKYSGNTIYF. For the CDR3, the DNA is TGTGCCAGCAGCCTAAAATACTCTGGAAACACCATATATTTT.

This clone was observed a handful of times. This sequence joins TRBV7-9 and TRBJ1-4; 8 nucleotides agree with TRBD1. The V and J ends lost 4 bases and 7 bases, in that order; junction bases with no gene match: 14. Germline CDR1 is SEHNR and CDR2 is FQNEAQ (reference sequence). The CDR3 extends over 17 amino acids. CDR3 sequence: CASSWPRTGRASEKLFF. The CDR3, as DNA: TGTGCCAGCAGCTGGCCCAGGACAGGGAGGGCTAGTGAAAAACTGTTTTTT.

CDR3 coding DNA: TGTGCCAGCAGCTACCGGACAGGGAGGGCCTACGAGCAGTACTTC. This codes for CASSYRTGRAYEQYF. This rearrangement joins TRBV7-9 to TRBJ2-7; a weak D match, TRBD1 (8 bases). The V end lost 4 bases, the J end lost 2 bases, and 15 bases lay between the germline ends. The V gene's germline CDR1 is SEHNR and CDR2 FQNEAQ (reference sequence). The CDR3 totals 15 residues.

Here the CDR3 DNA reads TGTGCCAGCAGTTACCGGACAGGGAGATCCTACAATGAGCAGTTCTTC. The encoded protein is CASSYRTGRSYNEQFF. The chain joins TRBV6-5 to TRBJ2-1; the match to TRBD1 covers 8 bases. Looked up from germline, CDR1 is MNHEY and CDR2 is SVGAGI. Germline trimming cut 2 bases from V and 1 base from J; bases unmatched to any gene: 4. CDR3 length: 16 residues.

The CDR3 protein is CASCGRRDSNQPQHF. As DNA, the CDR3 is TGTGCCAGTTGTGGTCGACGGGATAGCAATCAGCCCCAGCATTTT. This rearrangement joins TRBV19 to TRBJ1-5, with D uncertain. The V end lost 8 bases, the J end lost 0 bases, and 14 bases lay between the germline ends. The CDR3 spans 15 residues. In germline, CDR1 is LNHDA, CDR2 SQIVND (reference sequence).

The genes are TRBV9 and TRBJ2-1, with 9 positions matching TRBD2. Germline assignment: CDR1 SGDLS and CDR2 YYNGEE. CDR3 length: 15 amino acids. The junction had 6 bases not matched to a gene; V was cut back by 0 bases and J by 8 bases. The CDR3 spells CASSVEGGGVYEQFF. The DNA for the CDR3 is TGTGCCAGCAGCGTAGAAGGCGGGGGGGTCTATGAGCAGTTCTTC. Full variable domain (remainder filled in from reference TRBV9 and TRBJ2-1): DSGVTQTPKHLITATGQRVTLRCSPRSGDLSVYWYQQSLDQGLQFLIQYYNGEERAKGNILERFSAQQFPDLHSELNLSSLELGDSALYFCASSVEGGGVYEQFFGPGTRLTVL.

This clone was detected a few times. The rearrangement joins TRBV2 to TRBJ2-3; 10 positions agree with TRBD2. V lost 3 bases and J lost 3; bases outside the gene matches: 18. This CDR3 spans 20 amino acids. Germline-derived CDR1 and CDR2 are SNHLY and FYNNEI. CDR3 loop: CASSDEGVVGSSGRTDTQYF. CDR3 DNA: TGTGCCAGCAGTGACGAAGGGGTAGTAGGGTCTAGCGGGAGAACAGATACGCAGTATTTT.

The chain combines TRBV7-2 with TRBJ2-5; D is perhaps TRBD1 (5 bases). Trimming took 1 base from V and 0 from J, leaving 9 bases between them. Per germline, CDR1 SGHTA and CDR2 FQGNSA. The CDR3 loop spans 15 amino acids. In DNA, the CDR3 is TGTGCCAGCAGCTTAGTGAAGGGGTACCAAGAGACCCAGTACTTC. As protein: CASSLVKGYQETQYF.

The chain joins TRBV7-9 to TRBJ1-4, with no clear D. With 0 bases removed from V and 5 bases from J, the gap between germline ends came to 10 bases. CDR1 is SEHNR and CDR2 is FQNEAQ in the germline V gene (reference sequence). This CDR3 has 15 amino acids. The CDR3 region is CASSLASGRNEKLFF. The CDR3 nucleotides read TGTGCCAGCAGCTTAGCGTCAGGTAGAAATGAAAAACTGTTTTTT.

V gene TRBV5-5 combines with J gene TRBJ1-4; D perhaps matches TRBD1 (5 bases). The CDR3 consists of 14 residues. The germline CDR1 and CDR2 sequences are SGHKS and YYEKEE (reference sequence). V was trimmed by 2 bases and J by 8 bases, leaving 13 bases between them. The CDR3 DNA is TGTGCCAGCAGCTTACTGGACACAAAAGAAAAACTGTTTTTT. Translating it yields CASSLLDTKEKLFF. Based on the CDR3 plus reference TRBV5-5 and TRBJ1-4, the full variable domain is DAGVTQSPTHLIKTRGQQVTLRCSPISGHKSVSWYQQVLGQGPQFIFQYYEKEERGRGNFPDRFSARQFPNYSSELNVNALLLGDSALYLCASSLLDTKEKLFFGSGTQLSVL.

This clone turned up a few times. The chain couples TRBV7-2 to TRBJ2-5; TRBD1 agrees at 9 bases. The CDR3 has 17 amino acids. Trimming cost V 1 base and J 1 base; bases outside gene matches: 7. CDR1 and CDR2 from the germline V gene are SGHTA and FQGNSA. The CDR3 sequence is CASSLGGGTGIQETQYF. CDR3 DNA: TGTGCCAGCAGCTTAGGGGGTGGGACAGGGATCCAAGAGACCCAGTACTTC. Drawing the rest from reference TRBV7-2 and TRBJ2-5, the complete variable domain is GAGVSQSPSNKVTEKGKDVELRCDPISGHTALYWYRQSLGQGLEFLIYFQGNSAPDKSGLPSDRFSAERTGGSVSTLTIQRTQQEDSAVYLCASSLGGGTGIQETQYFGPGTRLLVL.

This chain joins TRBV29-1 and TRBJ2-1, with TRBD2 matching over 8 bases. The length of the CDR3 is 16 residues. V trimming: 1 base; J trimming: 1 base; junction bases outside the gene matches: 6. From germline, CDR1 is SQVTM and CDR2 ANQGSEA. CDR3 region: CSVEAPGGPSYNEQFF. For the CDR3, the DNA is TGCAGCGTTGAAGCGCCGGGAGGGCCTTCCTACAATGAGCAGTTCTTC.

The rearrangement uses TRBV28 and TRBJ2-3; the match to TRBD2 covers 9 bases. The J segment lost 0 bases and the V segment lost 6 bases, leaving 13 bases of the junction unmatched. Germline V lookup: CDR1 MDHEN, CDR2 SYDVKM. This CDR3 has 18 residues. Written as DNA, the CDR3 is TGTGCCAGCAGGATGACGGCGGGGGGGCGGCCTAGCACAGATACGCAGTATTTT. Translation: CASRMTAGGRPSTDTQYF.

The J gene is TRBJ1-2, the V gene TRBV6-5; no definite D call. V lost 6 bases, J lost 0 bases, and 8 bases lay in between. CDR1 is MNHEY, CDR2 SVGAGI, per germline. This CDR3 is built from 13 residues. CDR3 sequence reads: CASRVTPNYGYTF. The CDR3 DNA reads as TGTGCCAGCAGGGTGACTCCTAACTATGGCTACACCTTC.

This chain links TRBV19 with TRBJ1-1, with D possibly TRBD1 on 5 matching bases. The CDR3 is 12 amino acids. V was cut by 6 bases and J by 5 bases, with 10 bases left in between. Germline V gives CDR1 LNHDA, CDR2 SQIVND (reference sequence). CDR3 sequence reads: CASRLAGTEAFF. The CDR3 DNA is TGTGCCAGTAGGTTGGCAGGGACTGAAGCTTTCTTT. Full variable domain (remainder filled in from reference TRBV19 and TRBJ1-1): DGGITQSPKYLFRKEGQNVTLSCEQNLNHDAMYWYRQDPGQGLRLIYYSQIVNDFQKGDIAEGYSVSREKKESFPLTVTSAQKNPTAFYLCASRLAGTEAFFGQGTRLTVV.

As concerns this clone: At one end the junction does not follow the germline gene, possibly because of a read error. This sequence joins TRBV19 and TRBJ2-7, with TRBD1 as a possible D gene (6 bases). From germline, CDR1 is LNHDA and CDR2 SQIVND (reference sequence). The CDR3 consists of 13 residues. The CDR3 is CASSKDSFYGQYF. The CDR3 DNA follows: TGTGCCAGTAGTAAGGACAGCTTTTACGGGCAGTACTTC.

This clone turned up a few times. The chain recombines TRBV10-1 with TRBJ1-6; D ambiguous. This CDR3 is 14 amino acids long. Germline CDR1 and CDR2: WNHNN and SYGVQD (reference sequence). Trimming stripped 4 bases from V and 9 bases from J, with 13 bases between. CDR3 in amino acids: CASSGRVVGSPLHF. The CDR3 nucleotides read TGCGCCAGCAGTGGCCGGGTTGTGGGTTCACCCCTCCACTTT.

This clone occurred once. The rearrangement uses TRBV7-9 and TRBJ1-1, with D possibly TRBD1 on 6 matching bases. Germline V gene sequence: CDR1 SEHNR, CDR2 FQNEAQ (reference sequence). The length of the CDR3 is 16 residues. Trimming left V 5 bases short and J 4 bases short, with 20 bases between. The CDR3: CASSTQQGVSSTEAFF. CDR3 bases: TGTGCCAGCAGCACCCAACAGGGCGTATCGAGCACTGAAGCTTTCTTT.

This clone was counted once. V usage is TRBV4-1 and J usage is TRBJ1-1, with TRBD1 identical over 7 bases. V was clipped by 1 base and J by 0 bases; unmatched bases: 2. This CDR3 spans 15 amino acids. CDR1 and CDR2 from the germline V gene are MGHRA and YSYEKL. The CDR3 bases are TGCGCCAGCAGCCAAGCGGGACAGTTGAACACTGAAGCTTTCTTT. It encodes CASSQAGQLNTEAFF.

The chain links TRBV19 to TRBJ1-5; 9 bases are shared with TRBD1. This CDR3 is built from 19 residues. Trimming removed 7 bases from V and 2 bases from J; junction bases left unmatched: 18. The germline gives CDR1 LNHDA, CDR2 SQIVND (reference sequence). In DNA form, the CDR3 reads TGTGCCAGTACTCCCACCCGGGACAGGGTGCGGTGGGGCAATCAGCCCCAGCATTTT. Its translation: CASTPTRDRVRWGNQPQHF.

The chain recombines TRBV28 with TRBJ2-3; 11 positions agree with TRBD2. This CDR3 is 19 amino acids long. Per germline, CDR1 MDHEN and CDR2 SYDVKM. The trim removed 5 bases at V and 4 bases at J, leaving 17 bases unmatched. The CDR3 bases are TGTGCCAGCAGTCACTCTCCGGCCCAGCTAGCGGGGGGCTCAGATACGCAGTATTTT. Translation gives CASSHSPAQLAGGSDTQYF.

The chain employs TRBV28 and TRBJ1-2, with TRBD1 as a possible D gene (6 bases). Germline-derived CDR1 and CDR2 are MDHEN and SYDVKM. Trimming removed 6 bases from V and 4 bases from J, with 18 bases in between. The CDR3 loop spans 15 amino acids. CDR3 in DNA: TGTGCCAGCAGCCTAGACGAGGACAGAGTCTATGGCTACACCTTC. Its protein is CASSLDEDRVYGYTF.

CDR3 amino acids: CASSLTPTGNGYTF. The CDR3 bases are TGTGCCAGCAGCTTAACCCCGACAGGAAATGGCTACACCTTC. The chain joins TRBV7-9 to TRBJ1-2, with a tentative D call TRBD1 (6 bases). The CDR3 sequence is 14 residues long. CDR1 is SEHNR, CDR2 FQNEAQ, per germline (reference sequence). V lost 2 bases and J lost 6, with 13 bases in between.

This chain joins TRBV30 and TRBJ1-3, with D unresolved. The V and J ends lost 4 bases and 0 bases respectively, with 22 bases between them. The CDR3 spans 18 residues. Per germline, CDR1 GTSNPN and CDR2 SVGIG (reference sequence). The chain's CDR3 is CAWNRREGGKSSGNTIYF. CDR3 nucleotides: TGTGCCTGGAACCGGAGGGAGGGAGGGAAGAGCTCTGGAAACACCATATATTTT.

This rearrangement joins TRBV7-6 to TRBJ2-7, with 13 bases fitting TRBD2. The CDR3 consists of 14 residues. Germline trimming cut 5 bases from V and 7 bases from J; bases unmatched to any gene: 5. In germline, CDR1 is SGHVS, CDR2 FNYEAQ. Written as DNA, the CDR3 is TGTGCCAGCAGCCCACGGACTAGCGGGAGTGAGCAGTACTTC. It encodes CASSPRTSGSEQYF.

V and J are TRBV6-5 and TRBJ2-6, with D maybe TRBD2 (5 bases). With 6 bases removed from V and 2 bases from J, the gap between germline ends came to 11 bases. The germline V gene encodes CDR1 MNHEY and CDR2 SVGAGI. The length of the CDR3 is 15 residues. CDR3: CASRSPRAGANVLTF. The CDR3, as DNA: TGTGCCAGCAGGTCGCCGCGGGCTGGGGCCAACGTCCTGACTTTC.